Listed below are T cell receptor beta chains from one sample, sequenced in a study of blood T cell repertoires in COVID-19. TCRdb keeps only in-frame clones here, not all; method: immunoSEQ multiplex PCR. Among approximately 78,000 clones listed, over 75% were seen once. Sequencing was performed on peripheral blood. The source of these receptors is a middle-aged man with acute or convalescent COVID-19. Each CDR3 is given without its conserved first and last residue.

V gene: TRBV4-1
J gene: TRBJ2-3
CDR3 protein: ASSQGLLAGDTDTQY

V gene: TRBV10-3
J gene: TRBJ1-2
CDR3 protein: AISEPGVVGYT

V gene: TRBV5-4
J gene: TRBJ1-6
CDR3 protein: ASSVQGSTNSPLH

V gene: TRBV5-4
J gene: TRBJ1-2
CDR3 protein: ASSLAESYGYT

V gene: TRBV5-4
J gene: TRBJ2-2
CDR3 protein: ASSLVLMRTRPTGELF

V gene: TRBV24-1
J gene: TRBJ1-1
CDR3 protein: ATRKQGNTEAF

V gene: TRBV5-1
J gene: TRBJ1-2
CDR3 protein: ASTTNDRGNYGYT

V gene: TRBV30
J gene: TRBJ1-2
CDR3 protein: AWSTGVGYGYT

V gene: TRBV24-1
J gene: TRBJ2-3
CDR3 protein: ATSDAPGTPPDTQY

V gene: TRBV24-1
J gene: TRBJ1-1
CDR3 protein: ATSDKQGLDTEAF

V gene: TRBV6-5
J gene: TRBJ2-7
CDR3 protein: ASRGTGAYEQY

V gene: TRBV4-2
J gene: TRBJ2-1
CDR3 protein: ASSQEGLSYNEQF

V gene: TRBV19
J gene: TRBJ1-5
CDR3 protein: ASRWGDQPQH

V gene: TRBV6-5
J gene: TRBJ2-4
CDR3 protein: ASTRQGTQNIQY

V gene: TRBV6-5
J gene: TRBJ2-3
CDR3 protein: ASSYSGGDTQY

V gene: TRBV27
J gene: TRBJ2-6
CDR3 protein: ASSWEANLSGANVLT

V gene: TRBV11-2
J gene: TRBJ2-3
CDR3 protein: ASSLGQSTDTQY

V gene: TRBV10-3
J gene: TRBJ1-2
CDR3 protein: AIRGDRATGGYT

V gene: TRBV7-3
J gene: TRBJ2-2
CDR3 protein: ASSSTGISGELF

V gene: TRBV30
J gene: TRBJ2-1
CDR3 protein: AWSEQGNEQF

V gene: TRBV9
J gene: TRBJ2-6
CDR3 protein: ASRPGGDRGPNSGANVLT

V gene: TRBV6-4
J gene: TRBJ1-6
CDR3 protein: ASSEFRGRGSPLH